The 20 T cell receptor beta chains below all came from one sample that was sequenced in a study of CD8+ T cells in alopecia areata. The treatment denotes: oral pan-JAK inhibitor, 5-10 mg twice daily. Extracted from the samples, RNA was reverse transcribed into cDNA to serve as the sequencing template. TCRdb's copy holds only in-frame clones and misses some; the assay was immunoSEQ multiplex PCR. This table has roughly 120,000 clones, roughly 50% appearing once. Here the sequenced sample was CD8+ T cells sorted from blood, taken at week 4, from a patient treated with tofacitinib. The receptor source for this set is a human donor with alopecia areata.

The CDR3 here is CASSPGTGAFEQYF. The CDR3 bases are TGTGCCAGCAGTCCAGGGACAGGGGCTTTCGAGCAGTACTTC. The rearrangement uses TRBV27 and TRBJ2-7; 10 bases agree with TRBD1. The CDR3 runs to 14 residues. Germline lookup yields CDR1 MNHEY and CDR2 SMNVEV (reference sequence). V dropped 5 bases and J dropped 6; count of bases not matched to a gene: 7.

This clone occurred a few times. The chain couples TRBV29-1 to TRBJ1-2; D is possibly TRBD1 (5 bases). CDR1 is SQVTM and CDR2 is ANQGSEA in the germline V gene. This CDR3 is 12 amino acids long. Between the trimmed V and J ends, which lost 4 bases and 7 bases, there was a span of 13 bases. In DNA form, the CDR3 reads TGCAGCGTTGTGCCCACCGGGGGTGGCTACACCTTC. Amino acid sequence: CSVVPTGGGYTF.

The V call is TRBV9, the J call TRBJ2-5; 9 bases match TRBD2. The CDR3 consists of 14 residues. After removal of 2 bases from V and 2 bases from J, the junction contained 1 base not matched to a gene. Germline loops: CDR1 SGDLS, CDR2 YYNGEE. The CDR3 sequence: CASSVTSGQETQYF. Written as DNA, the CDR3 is TGTGCCAGCAGCGTGACTAGCGGACAAGAGACCCAGTACTTC.

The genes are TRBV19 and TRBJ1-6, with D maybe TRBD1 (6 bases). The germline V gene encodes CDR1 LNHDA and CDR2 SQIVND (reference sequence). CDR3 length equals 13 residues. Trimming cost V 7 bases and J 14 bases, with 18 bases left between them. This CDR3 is CASTPGGSATLHF. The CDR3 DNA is TGTGCCAGTACCCCCGGGGGCTCTGCAACCCTCCACTTT.

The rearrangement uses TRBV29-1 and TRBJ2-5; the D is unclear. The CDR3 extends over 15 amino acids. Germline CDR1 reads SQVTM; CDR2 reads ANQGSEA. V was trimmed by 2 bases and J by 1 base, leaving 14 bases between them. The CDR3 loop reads CSVEPRAVAQETQYF. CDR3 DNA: TGCAGCGTTGAACCCAGAGCCGTGGCCCAAGAGACCCAGTACTTC. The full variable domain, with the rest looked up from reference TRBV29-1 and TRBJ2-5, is SAVISQKPSRDICQRGTSLTIQCQVDSQVTMMFWYRQQPGQSLTLIATANQGSEATYESGFVIDKFPISRPNLTFSTLTVSNMSPEDSSIYLCSVEPRAVAQETQYFGPGTRLLVL.

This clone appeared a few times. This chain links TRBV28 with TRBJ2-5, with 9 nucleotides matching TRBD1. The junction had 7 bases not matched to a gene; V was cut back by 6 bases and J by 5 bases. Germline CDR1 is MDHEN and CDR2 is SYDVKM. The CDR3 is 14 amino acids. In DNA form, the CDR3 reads TGTGCCAGCAGGATGGACAGGGGACGGGAGACCCAGTACTTC. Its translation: CASRMDRGRETQYF.

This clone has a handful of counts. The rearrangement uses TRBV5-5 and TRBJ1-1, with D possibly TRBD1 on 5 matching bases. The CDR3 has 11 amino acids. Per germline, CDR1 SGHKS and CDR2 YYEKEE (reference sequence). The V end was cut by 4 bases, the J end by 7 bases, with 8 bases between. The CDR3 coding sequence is TGTGCCAGCAGCGGCGGGGGTGAAGCTTTCTTT. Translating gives CASSGGGEAFF.

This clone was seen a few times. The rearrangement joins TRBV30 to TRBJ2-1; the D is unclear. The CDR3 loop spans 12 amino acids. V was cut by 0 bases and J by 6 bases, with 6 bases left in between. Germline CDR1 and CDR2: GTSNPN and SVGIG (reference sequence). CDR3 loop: CAWSVLINEQFF. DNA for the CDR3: TGTGCCTGGAGTGTACTTATCAATGAGCAGTTCTTC.

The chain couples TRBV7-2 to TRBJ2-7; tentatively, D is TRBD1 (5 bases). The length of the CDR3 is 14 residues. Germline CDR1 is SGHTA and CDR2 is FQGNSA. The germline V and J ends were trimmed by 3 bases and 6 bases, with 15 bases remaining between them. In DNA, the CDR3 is TGTGCCAGCAGCTTGGGAACCTCAGGGTCCGAGCAGTACTTC. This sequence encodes CASSLGTSGSEQYF.

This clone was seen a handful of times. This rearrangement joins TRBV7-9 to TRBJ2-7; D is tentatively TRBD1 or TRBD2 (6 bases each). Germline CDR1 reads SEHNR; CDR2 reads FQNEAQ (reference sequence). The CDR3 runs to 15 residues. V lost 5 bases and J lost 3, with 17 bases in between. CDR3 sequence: CASSPGAPVNYEQYF. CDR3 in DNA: TGTGCCAGCAGCCCGGGGGCCCCAGTAAACTACGAGCAGTACTTC.

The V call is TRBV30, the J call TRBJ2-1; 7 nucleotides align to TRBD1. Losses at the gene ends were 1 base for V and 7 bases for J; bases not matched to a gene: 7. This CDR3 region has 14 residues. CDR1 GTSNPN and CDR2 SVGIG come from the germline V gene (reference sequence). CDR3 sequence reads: CAWSGGTVGNEQFF. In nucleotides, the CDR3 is TGTGCCTGGAGTGGAGGGACAGTGGGTAATGAGCAGTTCTTC.

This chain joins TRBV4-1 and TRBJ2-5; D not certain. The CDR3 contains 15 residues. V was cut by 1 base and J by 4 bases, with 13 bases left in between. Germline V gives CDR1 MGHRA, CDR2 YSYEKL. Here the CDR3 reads CASSQGGTMVETQYF. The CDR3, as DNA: TGCGCCAGCAGCCAAGGGGGTACTATGGTAGAGACCCAGTACTTC.

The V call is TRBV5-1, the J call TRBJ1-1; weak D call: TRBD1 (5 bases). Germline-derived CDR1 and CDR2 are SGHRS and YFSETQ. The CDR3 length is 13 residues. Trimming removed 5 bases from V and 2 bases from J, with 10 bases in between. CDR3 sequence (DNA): TGCGCCAGCAGGAGGGGAACCAACACTGAAGCTTTCTTT. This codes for CASRRGTNTEAFF.

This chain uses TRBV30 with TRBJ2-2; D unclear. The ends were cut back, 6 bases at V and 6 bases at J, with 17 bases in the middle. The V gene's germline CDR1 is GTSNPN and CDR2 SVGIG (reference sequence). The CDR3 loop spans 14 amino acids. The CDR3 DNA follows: TGTGCCTGCGGACGGACCTCGTATTCCGGGGAGCTGTTTTTT. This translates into CACGRTSYSGELFF.

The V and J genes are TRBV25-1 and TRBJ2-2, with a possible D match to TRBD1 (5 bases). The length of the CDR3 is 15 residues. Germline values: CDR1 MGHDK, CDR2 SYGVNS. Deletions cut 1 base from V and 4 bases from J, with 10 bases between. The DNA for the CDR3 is TGTGCCAGCAGTGAATCAGGGCCTTTCACCGGGGAGCTGTTTTTT. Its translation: CASSESGPFTGELFF.

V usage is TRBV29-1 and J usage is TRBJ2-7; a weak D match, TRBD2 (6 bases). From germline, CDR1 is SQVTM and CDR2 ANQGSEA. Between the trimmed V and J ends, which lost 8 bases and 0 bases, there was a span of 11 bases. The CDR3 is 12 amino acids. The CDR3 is CSFRGNSYEQYF. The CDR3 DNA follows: TGCAGCTTCCGGGGGAACTCCTACGAGCAGTACTTC.

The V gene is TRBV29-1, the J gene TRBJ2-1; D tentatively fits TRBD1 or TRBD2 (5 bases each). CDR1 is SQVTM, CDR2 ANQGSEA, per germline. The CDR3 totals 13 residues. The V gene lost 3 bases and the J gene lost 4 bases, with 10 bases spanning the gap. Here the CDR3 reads CSVDRDGYNEQFF. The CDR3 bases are TGCAGCGTTGACAGGGACGGATACAATGAGCAGTTCTTC.

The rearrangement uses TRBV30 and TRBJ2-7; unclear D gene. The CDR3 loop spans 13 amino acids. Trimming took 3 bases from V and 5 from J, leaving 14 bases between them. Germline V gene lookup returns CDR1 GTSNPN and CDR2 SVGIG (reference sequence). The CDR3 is CAWSQSSLNEQYF. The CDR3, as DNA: TGTGCCTGGAGCCAGAGTAGCCTAAACGAGCAGTACTTC.

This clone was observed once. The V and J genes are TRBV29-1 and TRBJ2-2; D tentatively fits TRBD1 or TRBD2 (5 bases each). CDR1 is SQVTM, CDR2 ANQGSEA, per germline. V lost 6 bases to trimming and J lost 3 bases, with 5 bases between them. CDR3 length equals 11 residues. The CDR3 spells CSVGDTGELFF. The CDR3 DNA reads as TGCAGCGTGGGGGACACCGGGGAGCTGTTTTTT.

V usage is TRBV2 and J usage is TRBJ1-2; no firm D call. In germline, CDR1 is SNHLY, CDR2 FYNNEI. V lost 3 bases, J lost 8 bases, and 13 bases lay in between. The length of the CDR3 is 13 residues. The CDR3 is CASSEGLGEGYTF. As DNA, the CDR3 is TGTGCCAGCAGTGAGGGTCTTGGGGAAGGCTACACCTTC. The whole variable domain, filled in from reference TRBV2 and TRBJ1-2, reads EPEVTQTPSHQVTQMGQEVILRCVPISNHLYFYWYRQILGQKVEFLVSFYNNEISEKSEIFDDQFSVERPDGSNFTLKIRSTKLEDSAMYFCASSEGLGEGYTFGSGTRLTVV.